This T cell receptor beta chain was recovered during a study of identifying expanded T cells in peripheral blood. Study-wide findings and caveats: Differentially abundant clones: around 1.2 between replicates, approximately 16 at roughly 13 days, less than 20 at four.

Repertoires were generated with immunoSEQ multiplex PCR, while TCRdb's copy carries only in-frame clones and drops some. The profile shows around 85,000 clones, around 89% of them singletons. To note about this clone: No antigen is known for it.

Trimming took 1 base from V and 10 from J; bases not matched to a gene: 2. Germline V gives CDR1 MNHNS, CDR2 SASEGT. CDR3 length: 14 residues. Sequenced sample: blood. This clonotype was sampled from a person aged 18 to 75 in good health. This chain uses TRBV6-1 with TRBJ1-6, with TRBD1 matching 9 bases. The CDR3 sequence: CASSEGTGVSPLHF. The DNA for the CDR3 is TGTGCCAGCAGTGAAGGGACAGGGGTATCACCCCTCCACTTT.